The 9 T cell receptor beta chains below were found in one sample sequenced in a study of cytomegalovirus exposure and HLA in healthy donors. Researchers ran the PCR with 60 Vbeta and 13 Jbeta primers. Clones were read by immunoSEQ multiplex PCR, and TCRdb kept only the in-frame ones, dropping some. Of 150,000 to 200,000 clones listed, roughly 80% are singletons. Material: PBMCs. These receptors were taken from a male donor in good health and CMV-seronegative.

In its sample, this clone was seen a few times. This sequence joins TRBV25-1 and TRBJ1-2; maybe TRBD1 (6 bases). This CDR3 comprises 14 residues. CDR1 MGHDK and CDR2 SYGVNS come from the germline V gene. V was pared by 3 bases and J by 6 bases, with 14 bases between. As DNA, the CDR3 is TGTGCCAGCAGTGACGACAGGAGACCTGATGGCTACACCTTC. As protein: CASSDDRRPDGYTF.

This rearrangement joins TRBV6-1 to TRBJ2-4; a weak D match, TRBD1 (6 bases). The CDR3 sequence is 14 residues long. Trimming shortened V by 4 bases and J by 7 bases, and 14 bases separated the two germline ends. Germline V gene sequence: CDR1 MNHNS, CDR2 SASEGT. The CDR3 region is CASSGARGHNIQYF. Here the CDR3 DNA reads TGTGCCAGCAGTGGGGCCAGGGGTCATAACATTCAGTACTTC.

The chain carries TRBV11-3 and TRBJ2-7; the match to TRBD1 covers 7 bases. Trimming cost V 2 bases and J 0 bases; bases outside gene matches: 1. This CDR3 is built from 14 residues. Germline V CDR1 and CDR2: SGHNT, YENEEA. CDR3 nucleotide sequence: TGTGCCAGCAGCTTACGGGACAGCTCCTACGAGCAGTACTTC. Its protein product is CASSLRDSSYEQYF.

This clone was detected only a few times. The chain links TRBV2 to TRBJ1-4, with 9 positions matching TRBD1. This CDR3 has 14 amino acids. Unmatched junction bases numbered 13, after V lost 4 bases and J lost 16 bases. The germline CDR1 and CDR2 sequences are SNHLY and FYNNEI. CDR3 DNA: TGTGCCAGCAGTGTCCCGGACAGGGGTCCTTTGTCGTTTTTT. Its protein is CASSVPDRGPLSFF.

The chain combines TRBV6-5 with TRBJ2-3; D gene ambiguous. The CDR3 has 11 residues. V was trimmed by 6 bases and J by 2 bases, leaving 3 bases between them. Germline V gene sequence: CDR1 MNHEY, CDR2 SVGAGI. CDR3 DNA sequence: TGTGCCAGCAGGTACACAGATACGCAGTATTTT. Translating it yields CASRYTDTQYF.

This sequence joins TRBV11-3 and TRBJ2-7; D is unclear. With 1 base removed from V and 2 bases from J, the gap between germline ends came to 15 bases. The CDR3 has 16 amino acids. Germline V CDR1 and CDR2: SGHNT, YENEEA. CDR3 sequence: CASSLANLVDPYEQYF. CDR3 sequence (DNA): TGTGCCAGCAGCTTAGCGAATTTGGTAGATCCCTACGAGCAGTACTTC.

The rearrangement joins TRBV5-1 to TRBJ2-5; 9 bases align to TRBD2. The tail of the sequence fits TRBJ2-7 better, so the J call may be wrong. From germline, CDR1 is SGHRS and CDR2 YFSETQ. This CDR3 is 14 amino acids long. The CDR3 DNA sequence: TGCGCCAGCAGCTTGAGGCTAGCGGGGAACGAGCAGTACTTC. Its protein is CASSLRLAGNEQYF.

The rearrangement links TRBV5-1 to TRBJ2-6; 11 nucleotides agree with TRBD1. Germline assignment: CDR1 SGHRS and CDR2 YFSETQ. There are 18 residues in the CDR3. After removal of 2 bases from V and 2 bases from J, the junction contained 6 bases not matched to a gene. This CDR3 reads CASSFLGGQGAGANVLTF. The CDR3 DNA is TGCGCCAGCAGCTTCCTCGGGGGACAGGGGGCTGGGGCCAACGTCCTGACTTTC.

The chain carries TRBV5-4 and TRBJ2-6, with D perhaps matching TRBD1 (6 bases). CDR3 length: 17 residues. The V end was cut by 3 bases, the J end by 0 bases, with 13 bases between. Germline CDR1 SGHNT, CDR2 YYREEE (reference sequence). The CDR3 nucleotides read TGTGCCAGCAGCTCAGGACAGTCACTCTCTGGGGCCAACGTCCTGACTTTC. Translation: CASSSGQSLSGANVLTF.